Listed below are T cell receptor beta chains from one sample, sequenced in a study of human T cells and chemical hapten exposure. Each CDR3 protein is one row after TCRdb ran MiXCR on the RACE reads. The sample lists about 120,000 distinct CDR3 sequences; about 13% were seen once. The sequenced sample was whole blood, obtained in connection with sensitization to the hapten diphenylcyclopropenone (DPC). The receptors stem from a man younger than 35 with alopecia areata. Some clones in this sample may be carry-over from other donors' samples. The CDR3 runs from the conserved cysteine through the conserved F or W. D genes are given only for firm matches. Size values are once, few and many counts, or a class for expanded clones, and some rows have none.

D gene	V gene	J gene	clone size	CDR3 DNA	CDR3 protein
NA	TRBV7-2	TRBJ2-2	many	TGTGCCAGCAGCTTAGAGAGGAGTACCGGGGAGCTGTTTTTT	CASSLERSTGELFF
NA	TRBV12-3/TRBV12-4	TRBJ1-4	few	TGTGCCACCGCCCAGGGTTCGCCCGAAAAACTGTTTTTT	CATAQGSPEKLFF
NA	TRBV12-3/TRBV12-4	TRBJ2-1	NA	TGTGCCAGCAGTTTAGGCGAGGGGGGGCAATACAATGAGCAGTTCTTC	CASSLGEGGQYNEQFF
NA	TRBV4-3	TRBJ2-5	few	TGCGCCAGCAGCCAAGATTTCCGGGGGCTAGAGACCCAGTACTTC	CASSQDFRGLETQYF
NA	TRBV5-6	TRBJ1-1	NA	TGTGCCAGCAGCTTGTACAATGAAGCTTTCTTT	CASSLYNEAFF
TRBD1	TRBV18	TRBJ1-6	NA	TGTGCCAGCTCACCTACAGGGGGTAATTCACCCCTCCACTTT	CASSPTGGNSPLHF
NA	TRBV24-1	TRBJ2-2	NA	TGTGCCACCAGTAATTTGCAGGGCGCTTTGGGTTACACCGGGGAGCTGTTTTTT	CATSNLQGALGYTGELFF
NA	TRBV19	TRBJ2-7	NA	TGTGCCAGTAGTATGTATACAGGGAAGACTATCTACGAGCAGTACTTC	CASSMYTGKTIYEQYF
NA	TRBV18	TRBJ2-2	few	TGTGCCAGCCTCCGGGACGGATCTTTCAACACCGGGGAGCTGTTTTTT	CASLRDGSFNTGELFF
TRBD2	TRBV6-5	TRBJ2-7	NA	TGTGCCAGCAGTTACTTGAGCGGGGTGTACGAGCAGTACTTC	CASSYLSGVYEQYF
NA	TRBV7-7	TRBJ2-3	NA	TGTGCCAGCAGCGTGTATGGGGGAAGCACAGATACGCAGTATTTT	CASSVYGGSTDTQYF
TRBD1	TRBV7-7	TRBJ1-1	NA	TGTGCCAGCAGCGCAGGGACAGCCACTGAAGCTTTCTTT	CASSAGTATEAFF
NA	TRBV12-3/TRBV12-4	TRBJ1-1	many	TGTGCCAGCAGTTTGGTGAACACTGAAGCTTTCTTT	CASSLVNTEAFF
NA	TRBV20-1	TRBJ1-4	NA	TGCAGTGCTAGGGGGCACCCGACAGCAACTAATGAAAAACTGTTTTTT	CSARGHPTATNEKLFF
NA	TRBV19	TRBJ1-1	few	TGTGCCAGTAGTATAGAGCGGGGGAACACTGAAGCTTTCTTT	CASSIERGNTEAFF